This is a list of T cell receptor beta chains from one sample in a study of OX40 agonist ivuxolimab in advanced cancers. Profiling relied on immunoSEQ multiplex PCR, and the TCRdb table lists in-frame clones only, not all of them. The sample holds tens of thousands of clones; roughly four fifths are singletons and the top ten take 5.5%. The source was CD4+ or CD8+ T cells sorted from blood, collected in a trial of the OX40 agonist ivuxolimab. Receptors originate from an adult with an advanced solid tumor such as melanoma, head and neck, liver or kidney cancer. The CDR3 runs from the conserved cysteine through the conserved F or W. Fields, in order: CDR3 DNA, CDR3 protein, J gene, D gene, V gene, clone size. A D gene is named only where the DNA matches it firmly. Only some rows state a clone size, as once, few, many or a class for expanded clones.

DNA: TGTGCCAGCAGCCCCGGACTCGAAGGGGTGGATACGCAGTATTTT; CDR3: CASSPGLEGVDTQYF; J: TRBJ2-3; D: -; V: TRBV7-9; size: -
DNA: TGCGCCAGCAGCCCCGGGACAGCCTTAAACACCGGGGAGCTGTTTTTT; CDR3: CASSPGTALNTGELFF; J: TRBJ2-2; D: TRBD1; V: TRBV4-1; size: -
DNA: TGCGCCAGCAGCTTGGTGAGGACTACCCCTGGAGAGCAGTACTTC; CDR3: CASSLVRTTPGEQYF; J: TRBJ2-7; D: -; V: TRBV5-1; size: -
DNA: TGTGCCAGCAGCCCAATACCCGGGACAGGGTACAATGAGCAGTTCTTC; CDR3: CASSPIPGTGYNEQFF; J: TRBJ2-1; D: TRBD1; V: TRBV28; size: -
DNA: TGTGCCAGCAGTTTAATCCCCTCTTCGGTAGCTTTCTTT; CDR3: CASSLIPSSVAFF; J: TRBJ1-1; D: -; V: TRBV28; size: -
DNA: TGTGCCAGCAGCCCTACCATTTTAGCGGGAGGAAAGACCGGGGAGCTGTTTTTT; CDR3: CASSPTILAGGKTGELFF; J: TRBJ2-2; D: TRBD2; V: TRBV27; size: -
DNA: TGTGCCAGCAGTTCCGGGAGAGGCTATGAGCAGTTCTTC; CDR3: CASSSGRGYEQFF; J: TRBJ2-1; D: -; V: TRBV6-6; size: once
DNA: TGCAGCGTTAGGGGGACTTACACAGATACGCAGTATTTT; CDR3: CSVRGTYTDTQYF; J: TRBJ2-3; D: -; V: TRBV29-1; size: -
DNA: TGTGCCAGCAGACCCGACAGGAGTAATCAGCCCCAGCATTTT; CDR3: CASRPDRSNQPQHF; J: TRBJ1-5; D: -; V: TRBV6-5; size: -
DNA: TGTGCCAGCTCACCCGGGTCCCATGAAAAACTGTTTTTT; CDR3: CASSPGSHEKLFF; J: TRBJ1-4; D: -; V: TRBV18; size: -
DNA: TGTGCCAGCACCCAAGCCCTTCGAGCAGATCGCTCCTACGAGCAGTACTTC; CDR3: CASTQALRADRSYEQYF; J: TRBJ2-7; D: -; V: TRBV28; size: -
DNA: TGTGCCAGTAGTTGGGGGGCGGGGAGCAATCAGCCCCAGCATTTT; CDR3: CASSWGAGSNQPQHF; J: TRBJ1-5; D: -; V: TRBV19; size: -
DNA: TGCGCCAGCAGCCAAGTCAATGTACGCAACCCAGTGGATCGGAACACCGGGGAGCTGTTTTTT; CDR3: CASSQVNVRNPVDRNTGELFF; J: TRBJ2-2; D: -; V: TRBV4-1; size: -
DNA: TGTGCCAGCAGCTTCCCGAACGCGGGAGTTAACACCGGGGAGCTGTTTTTT; CDR3: CASSFPNAGVNTGELFF; J: TRBJ2-2; D: TRBD2; V: TRBV7-2; size: -
DNA: TGTGCCAGCAGCTTAGCGTCTAGCGGGAGACGGAATGAGCAGTTCTTC; CDR3: CASSLASSGRRNEQFF; J: TRBJ2-1; D: TRBD2; V: TRBV11-2; size: -
DNA: TGTGCCAGCAGCGTTCCGGGGGGCCTTATGTACAATGAGCAGTTCTTC; CDR3: CASSVPGGLMYNEQFF; J: TRBJ2-1; D: -; V: TRBV11-2; size: -
DNA: TGTGCCAGCTCACCACCGGGACAACCCTATGGCTACACCTTC; CDR3: CASSPPGQPYGYTF; J: TRBJ1-2; D: -; V: TRBV18; size: -
DNA: TGTGCCAGCAGCTCGGCGGGAGACGGATACGAGCAGTACTTC; CDR3: CASSSAGDGYEQYF; J: TRBJ2-7; D: TRBD2; V: TRBV5-4; size: -
DNA: TGTGCCAGCAGTAGGAGCGGGAACACTGAAGCTTTCTTT; CDR3: CASSRSGNTEAFF; J: TRBJ1-1; D: -; V: TRBV6-4; size: -
DNA: TGTGCCAGCAGCTTACAGGCCGCAACTAATGAAAAACTGTTTTTT; CDR3: CASSLQAATNEKLFF; J: TRBJ1-4; D: -; V: TRBV7-2; size: few
DNA: TGTGCCAGCAGTGAAGTTGGTAGACAAGGGAGGAACACCATATATTTT; CDR3: CASSEVGRQGRNTIYF; J: TRBJ1-3; D: -; V: TRBV6-1; size: few
DNA: TGTGCCAGCAGCCTCCTAGCGGGCACAGATACGCAGTATTTT; CDR3: CASSLLAGTDTQYF; J: TRBJ2-3; D: TRBD2; V: TRBV6-6; size: once